The rows below give T cell receptor beta chains drawn from one sample of a study of CD8 T cells in Susac syndrome. TCRdb fed the immunoSEQ multiplex PCR reads into MiXCR, producing one record per CDR3 protein. Seen here are some 260,000 distinct CDR3 sequences, about 85% observed once, and the top ten hold about 0.11%. The sample taken for sequencing was CD8+ T cells from PBMCs. The receptors were gathered from a human donor with multiple sclerosis. CDR3s include the opening cysteine and the closing phenylalanine or tryptophan. D genes are given only for firm matches. A row's size may be missing; if present it is once, few, many or a size class.

clone_size	v_call	j_call	d_call	cdr3_nt	cdr3_aa
once	TRBV29-1	TRBJ2-7	NA	TGCAGCGTCGACAGCGGAACCTACGAGCAGTACTTC	CSVDSGTYEQYF
NA	TRBV10-2	TRBJ1-2	NA	TGCGCCAGCAGTCCCCTACCAGGGGATGGCTACACCTTC	CASSPLPGDGYTF
NA	TRBV27	TRBJ1-3	NA	TGTGCCAGCAGTCCGGGGGACCCCGGAAGCGGAAACACCATATATTTT	CASSPGDPGSGNTIYF
NA	TRBV29-1	TRBJ1-5	NA	TGCAGCGTTTTAGATGGGGGAGGAGTGGGTCAGCCCCAGCATTTT	CSVLDGGGVGQPQHF
NA	TRBV27	TRBJ2-3	TRBD1	TGTGCCAGCAGTTCCGAGGGGGCTGTCACAGATACGCAGTATTTT	CASSSEGAVTDTQYF
NA	TRBV2	TRBJ2-7	NA	TGTGCCAGCAGGGGGGCACCCTACGAGCAGTACTTC	CASRGAPYEQYF
NA	TRBV20-1	TRBJ1-4	TRBD1	TGCAGTGCTAGAAAACGGGACAGAAATGAAAAACTGTTTTTT	CSARKRDRNEKLFF
NA	TRBV12-3/TRBV12-4	TRBJ2-3	TRBD2	TGTGCCAGCAGTTTACTAGCGGGCACAGATACGCAGTATTTT	CASSLLAGTDTQYF
once	TRBV28	TRBJ2-3	TRBD1	TGTGCCAGCAGTTACCCGGGACAGGGGGAGGATACGCAGTATTTT	CASSYPGQGEDTQYF
NA	TRBV12-3/TRBV12-4	TRBJ2-1	NA	TGTGCCAGCAGTTTAGGGGGACTCCGATCCTACAATGAGCAGTTCTTC	CASSLGGLRSYNEQFF
NA	TRBV30	TRBJ2-3	NA	TGTGCCTGGAGTGCCACAGATACGCAGTATTTT	CAWSATDTQYF
NA	TRBV15	TRBJ1-3	NA	TGTGCCACCAGCAAAAGGCGCAACTCTGGAAACACCATATATTTT	CATSKRRNSGNTIYF
NA	TRBV27	TRBJ2-7	TRBD2	TGTGCCAGCAGTTTCCAGCGGGAGGCTTCCTACGAGCAGTACTTC	CASSFQREASYEQYF
once	TRBV28	TRBJ2-1	TRBD1	TGTGCCAGCAGTGACCCGGGACAGGGGATGATTGAGCAGTTCTTC	CASSDPGQGMIEQFF
NA	TRBV12-3/TRBV12-4	TRBJ2-5	TRBD2	TGTGCCAGCAGTGACCTCCTAGCGGCAGACCATGGGACCCAGTACTTC	CASSDLLAADHGTQYF
NA	TRBV24-1	TRBJ2-1	TRBD2	TGTGCCACCAGTGATGTTAGCGGGAGCTCCTACAATGAGCAGTTCTTC	CATSDVSGSSYNEQFF
NA	TRBV5-1	TRBJ2-1	TRBD1	TGCGCCAGCAGCCCGGGACAGGGGGCCTACAATGAGCAGTTCTTC	CASSPGQGAYNEQFF
once	TRBV5-1	TRBJ2-5	TRBD2	TGCGCCAGCAGCGTCCGACTAGCGGGAGTGGGAGAGACCCAGTACTTC	CASSVRLAGVGETQYF
NA	TRBV27	TRBJ2-7	NA	TGTGCCAGCAGTCCCGGACATTTTGGCTACTACGAGCAGTACTTC	CASSPGHFGYYEQYF
NA	TRBV5-1	TRBJ2-3	TRBD2	TGCGCCAGCAGCTTGGTGGGACTAGCGGGAGGACCCGTGAGCACAGATACGCAGTATTTT	CASSLVGLAGGPVSTDTQYF
NA	TRBV7-9	TRBJ1-4	NA	TGTGCCAGCAGACCGCCCGACGGCCGTAATGAAAAACTGTTTTTT	CASRPPDGRNEKLFF
NA	TRBV10-3	TRBJ1-1	TRBD1	TGTGCCATCAGTGAGACAGGGGGTCCGAGGGAAGCTTTCTTT	CAISETGGPREAFF
NA	TRBV7-9	TRBJ1-2	TRBD1	TGTGCCAGCAGCCGACGGGACAGACCCCACTATGGCTACACCTTC	CASSRRDRPHYGYTF
NA	TRBV6-5	TRBJ2-1	NA	TGTGCCAGCAGCTCCTCCAGACGGGAGAGCTCCTACAATGAGCAGTTCTTC	CASSSSRRESSYNEQFF
NA	TRBV28	TRBJ2-7	NA	TGTGCCAGCAGTTTGTTTGGCGGGCCCTCCTACGAGCAGTACTTC	CASSLFGGPSYEQYF
NA	TRBV5-6	TRBJ2-1	NA	TGTGCCAGCAGCCCCACGGGTGGGAGCTCCTACAATGAGCAGTTCTTC	CASSPTGGSSYNEQFF
NA	TRBV12-3/TRBV12-4	TRBJ2-1	NA	TGTGCCAGCAGTTCAACTGCGGAAGGCTCCTACAATGAGCAGTTCTTC	CASSSTAEGSYNEQFF
NA	TRBV13	TRBJ1-1	TRBD1	TGTGCCAGCAGCGCCGAGGGGGCCTCGGCTTTCTTT	CASSAEGASAFF
NA	TRBV5-4	TRBJ1-6	NA	TGTGCCAGCAGCTTGTCGGAAGGTCCTGGGCACCTTTCACCCCTCCACTTT	CASSLSEGPGHLSPLHF
NA	TRBV10-3	TRBJ1-1	TRBD1	TGTGCCATCAGGGACAGGGCACACACTGAAGCTTTCTTT	CAIRDRAHTEAFF
NA	TRBV29-1	TRBJ1-1	TRBD1	TGCAGCGTTGAAGACCAGGGGGCGCGGAACACTGAAGCTTTCTTT	CSVEDQGARNTEAFF
NA	TRBV4-1	TRBJ1-5	TRBD1	TGCGCCAGCAGCCTGTCGGTACAGGGGAATCAGCCCCAGCATTTT	CASSLSVQGNQPQHF
once	TRBV28	TRBJ2-2	NA	TGTGCCAGCACTCTAAAAGGGCGGGCAGGGGCCGGGGAGCTGTTTTTT	CASTLKGRAGAGELFF
NA	TRBV5-4	TRBJ1-1	TRBD1	TGTGCCAGCAGCTCCGACAGGGAATTGGACACTGAAGCTTTCTTT	CASSSDRELDTEAFF
once	TRBV12-3/TRBV12-4	TRBJ2-1	NA	TGTGCCAGCCCACCGGGACTCGCCAACAATGAGCAGTTCTTC	CASPPGLANNEQFF
few	TRBV27	TRBJ2-7	NA	TGTGCCAGCAGTGTCACCGGGGGACCCTCCTACGAGCAGTACTTC	CASSVTGGPSYEQYF
NA	TRBV7-9	TRBJ2-5	TRBD2	TGTGCCAGCAGCCTCACGACTAGCGGACAAGAGACCCAGTACTTC	CASSLTTSGQETQYF
NA	TRBV21-1	TRBJ2-1	NA	TGTGCCAGCAGCAAATACCCAATAGCGGGAGCCTACAATGAGCAGTTCTTC	CASSKYPIAGAYNEQFF
NA	TRBV14	TRBJ2-3	TRBD2	TGTGCCAGCAGGGATAGTAGCGGGATCCTCACAGATACGCAGTATTTT	CASRDSSGILTDTQYF
NA	TRBV2	TRBJ1-2	NA	TGTGCCAGCAGTGAAGCTTGGGACTATGGCTACACCTTC	CASSEAWDYGYTF
few	TRBV7-2	TRBJ1-2	NA	TGTGCCAGCAGCACCTACTGGGGGGACTACACCTTC	CASSTYWGDYTF
NA	TRBV6-5	TRBJ2-7	TRBD2	TGTGCCAGCAGTTACGCGGGACTAGCAGTCGAGCAGTACTTC	CASSYAGLAVEQYF
NA	TRBV9	TRBJ2-1	TRBD2	TGTGCCAGCAGCGCCAGCGGGAGGGCCAATGAGCAGTTCTTC	CASSASGRANEQFF
NA	TRBV25-1	TRBJ2-7	NA	TGTGCCAGCAGTACTCCGGGAGAGCAGTACTTC	CASSTPGEQYF
NA	TRBV19	TRBJ2-7	NA	TGTGCCAGTAGTATATCCCGGTTCGGGTCCTACGAGCAGTACTTC	CASSISRFGSYEQYF
NA	TRBV30	TRBJ2-2	TRBD1	TGTGCCTGGAGGTTCCGGACAGGGCGAACCGGGGAGCTGTTTTTT	CAWRFRTGRTGELFF
NA	TRBV29-1	TRBJ1-5	NA	TGCAGCGTTGATGATGGAGGTAGCAATCAGCCCCAGCATTTT	CSVDDGGSNQPQHF
few	TRBV20-1	TRBJ2-7	TRBD1	TGCAGTGCTAGGTCCCGGGACAGGACCTACGAGCAGTACTTC	CSARSRDRTYEQYF
NA	TRBV27	TRBJ1-4	TRBD1	TGTGCCAGCAGTTCAGGGGGATTGATTGTGAAGGAAAAACTGTTTTTT	CASSSGGLIVKEKLFF